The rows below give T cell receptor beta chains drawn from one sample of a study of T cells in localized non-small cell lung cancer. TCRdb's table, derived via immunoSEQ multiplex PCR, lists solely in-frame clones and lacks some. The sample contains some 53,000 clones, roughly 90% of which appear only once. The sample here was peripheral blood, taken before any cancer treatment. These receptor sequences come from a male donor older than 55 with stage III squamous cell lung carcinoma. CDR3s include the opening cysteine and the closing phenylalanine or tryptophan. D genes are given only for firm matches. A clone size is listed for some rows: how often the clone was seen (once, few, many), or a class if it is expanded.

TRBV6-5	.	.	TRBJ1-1	CASSLKGVEAFF	TGTGCCAGCAGTCTAAAGGGGGTTGAAGCTTTCTTT
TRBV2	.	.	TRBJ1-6	CASSRRVSNSPLHF	TGTGCCAGCAGTCGCAGGGTATCTAATTCACCCCTCCACTTT
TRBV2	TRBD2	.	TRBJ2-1	CASTRSRSGRAYSEQFF	TGTGCCAGCACCCGTAGTCGTAGCGGGAGGGCCTATAGTGAGCAGTTCTTC
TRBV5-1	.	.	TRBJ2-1	CASSLRRPSYNEQFF	TGCGCCAGCAGCTTGAGGCGTCCCAGCTACAATGAGCAGTTCTTC
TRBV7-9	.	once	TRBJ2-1	CASSLWGGSSYNEQFF	TGTGCCAGCAGCTTGTGGGGCGGTAGCTCCTACAATGAGCAGTTCTTC
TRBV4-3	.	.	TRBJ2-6	CASSQAPRTSGANVLTF	TGCGCCAGCAGCCAAGCACCAAGGACCTCTGGGGCCAACGTCCTGACTTTC
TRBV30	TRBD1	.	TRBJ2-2	CAWSVRGQGTGELFF	TGTGCCTGGAGTGTAAGAGGACAGGGGACCGGGGAGCTGTTTTTT
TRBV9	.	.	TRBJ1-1	CASSDRDVGEAFF	TGTGCCAGCAGCGATAGGGACGTAGGTGAAGCTTTCTTT
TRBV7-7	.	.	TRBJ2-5	CASSLGRGETQYF	TGTGCCAGCAGCTTAGGGCGGGGTGAGACCCAGTACTTC
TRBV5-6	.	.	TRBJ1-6	CASSSPQGTNSPLHF	TGTGCCAGCAGCTCGCCCCAGGGGACCAATTCACCCCTCCACTTT
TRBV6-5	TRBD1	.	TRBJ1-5	CASRGQNNQPQHF	TGTGCCAGCAGGGGACAGAACAATCAGCCCCAGCATTTT
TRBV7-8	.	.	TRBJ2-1	CASSLEEQAYNEQFF	TGTGCCAGCAGCTTGGAGGAACAAGCCTACAATGAGCAGTTCTTC
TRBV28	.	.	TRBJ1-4	CASLRATNEKLFF	TGTGCCAGTCTTCGAGCAACTAATGAAAAACTGTTTTTT
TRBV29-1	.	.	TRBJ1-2	CSVANRDYGYTF	TGCAGCGTTGCTAACAGAGACTATGGCTACACCTTC
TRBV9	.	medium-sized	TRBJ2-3	CASSVEGRGLDTQYF	TGTGCCAGCAGCGTAGAAGGGCGAGGGCTAGATACGCAGTATTTT
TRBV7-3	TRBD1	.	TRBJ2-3	CASSPGQTTDTQYF	TGTGCCAGCAGTCCGGGACAGACCACAGATACGCAGTATTTT
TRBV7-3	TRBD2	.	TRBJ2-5	CASSRGSGRAGETQYF	TGTGCCAGCAGCCGTGGTAGCGGGAGGGCCGGTGAGACCCAGTACTTC
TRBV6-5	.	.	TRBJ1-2	CASSYSTAYYGYTF	TGTGCCAGCAGTTACTCGACAGCTTACTATGGCTACACCTTC
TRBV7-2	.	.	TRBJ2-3	CASSLRRGRPDTQYF	TGTGCCAGCAGCTTACGCAGGGGTCGTCCAGATACGCAGTATTTT
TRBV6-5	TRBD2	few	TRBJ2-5	CASANGAGGGETQYF	TGTGCCAGCGCAAACGGGGCGGGAGGAGGAGAGACCCAGTACTTC
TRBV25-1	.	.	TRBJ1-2	CASSEEGGYGYTF	TGTGCCAGCAGTGAAGAGGGCGGGTATGGCTACACCTTC
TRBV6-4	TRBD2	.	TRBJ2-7	CASSSGGKVGYEQYF	TGTGCCAGCAGTAGCGGGGGCAAAGTCGGTTACGAGCAGTACTTC
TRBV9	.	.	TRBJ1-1	CASSVARDTEAFF	TGTGCCAGCAGCGTGGCCAGGGACACTGAAGCTTTCTTT
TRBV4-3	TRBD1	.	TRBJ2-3	CASSQGQGRTDTQYF	TGCGCCAGCAGCCAAGGACAGGGGCGGACAGATACGCAGTATTTT
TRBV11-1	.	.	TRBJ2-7	CASSLGRGLSYEQYF	TGTGCCAGCAGCTTAGGCAGGGGTCTCTCCTACGAGCAGTACTTC
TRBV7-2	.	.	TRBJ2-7	CASSFSEGNYEQYF	TGTGCCAGCAGCTTCTCCGAGGGAAACTACGAGCAGTACTTC
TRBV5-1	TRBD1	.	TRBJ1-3	CASSPADRGGNTIYF	TGCGCCAGCAGCCCAGCCGACAGGGGAGGAAACACCATATATTTT
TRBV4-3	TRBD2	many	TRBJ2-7	CASSQDSGGNYEQYF	TGCGCCAGCAGCCAAGATAGCGGGGGGAACTACGAGCAGTACTTC
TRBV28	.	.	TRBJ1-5	CASSLENQPQHF	TGTGCCAGCAGTTTGGAAAATCAGCCCCAGCATTTT
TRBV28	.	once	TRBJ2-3	CASSFPINTDTQYF	TGTGCCAGCAGTTTCCCTATCAACACAGATACGCAGTATTTT
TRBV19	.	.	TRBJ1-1	CASRKNTEAFF	TGTGCCAGTAGAAAGAACACTGAAGCTTTCTTT
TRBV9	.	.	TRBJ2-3	CASSVKGTDTQYF	TGTGCCAGCAGCGTTAAGGGTACAGATACGCAGTATTTT
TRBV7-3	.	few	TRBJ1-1	CASSPMGQNTEAFF	TGTGCCAGCAGCCCTATGGGCCAGAACACTGAAGCTTTCTTT
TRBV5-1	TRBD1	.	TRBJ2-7	CASSFAGGYEQYF	TGCGCCAGCAGCTTTGCAGGGGGCTACGAGCAGTACTTC
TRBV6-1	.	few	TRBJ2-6	CASSGSGANVLTF	TGTGCCAGCTCAGGGTCTGGGGCCAACGTCCTGACTTTC
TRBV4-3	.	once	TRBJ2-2	CASSSQLPSTGELFF	TGCGCCAGCAGCTCTCAATTACCGAGCACCGGGGAGCTGTTTTTT
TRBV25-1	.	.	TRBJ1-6	CASSDGVSPLHF	TGTGCCAGCAGTGATGGGGTTTCACCCCTCCACTTT
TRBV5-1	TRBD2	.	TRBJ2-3	CASSPLAGGADTQYF	TGCGCCAGCAGCCCCCTAGCGGGAGGGGCAGATACGCAGTATTTT
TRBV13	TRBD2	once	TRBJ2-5	CASSPLSGGLETQYF	TGTGCCAGCAGCCCTCTTAGCGGGGGGTTAGAGACCCAGTACTTC
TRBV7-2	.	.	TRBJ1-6	CASSLEADSNSPLHF	TGTGCCAGCAGCTTAGAAGCGGACAGTAATTCACCCCTCCACTTT
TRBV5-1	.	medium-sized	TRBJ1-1	CASSSRLGGRTEAFF	TGCGCCAGCAGCTCACGACTAGGGGGACGCACTGAAGCTTTCTTT
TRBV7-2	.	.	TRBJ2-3	CASSLVQGRADTQYF	TGTGCCAGCAGCTTAGTTCAGGGGCGAGCAGATACGCAGTATTTT
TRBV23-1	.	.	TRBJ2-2	CARERGLNTGELFF	TGCGCCAGGGAAAGGGGACTGAACACCGGGGAGCTGTTTTTT
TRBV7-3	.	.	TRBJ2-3	CASSPSHSTDTQYF	TGTGCCAGCAGCCCATCGCATAGCACAGATACGCAGTATTTT
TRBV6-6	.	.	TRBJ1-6	CASSSKYDSPLHF	TGTGCCAGCAGCTCCAAATACGATTCACCCCTCCACTTT
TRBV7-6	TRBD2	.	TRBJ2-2	CASSRSGRPSNTGELFF	TGTGCCAGCAGCCGCAGCGGGAGACCTTCGAACACCGGGGAGCTGTTTTTT
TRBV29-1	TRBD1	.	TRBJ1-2	CSVERTGHYTF	TGCAGCGTTGAGCGGACAGGCCACTACACCTTC
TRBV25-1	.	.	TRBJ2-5	CASNRAGSQETQYF	TGTGCCTCGAACCGGGCAGGGTCCCAAGAGACCCAGTACTTC
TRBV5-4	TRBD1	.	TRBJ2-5	CASSSRAGGETQYF	TGTGCCAGCAGCTCCCGGGCAGGGGGAGAGACCCAGTACTTC